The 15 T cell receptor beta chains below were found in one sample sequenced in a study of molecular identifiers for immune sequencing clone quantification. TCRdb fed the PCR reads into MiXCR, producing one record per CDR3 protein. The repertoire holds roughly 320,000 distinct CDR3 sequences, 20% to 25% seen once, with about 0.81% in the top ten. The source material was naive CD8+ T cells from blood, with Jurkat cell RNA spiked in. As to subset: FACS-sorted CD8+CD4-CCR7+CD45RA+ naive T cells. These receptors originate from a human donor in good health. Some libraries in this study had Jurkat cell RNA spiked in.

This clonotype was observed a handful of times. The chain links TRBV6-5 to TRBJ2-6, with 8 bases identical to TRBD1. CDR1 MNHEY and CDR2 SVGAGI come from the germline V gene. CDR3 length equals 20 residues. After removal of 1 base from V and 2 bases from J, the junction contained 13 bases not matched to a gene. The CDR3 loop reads CASSYLGTGLARTGANVLTF. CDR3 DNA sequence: TGTGCCAGCAGTTACTTAGGGACAGGATTAGCTAGAACTGGGGCCAACGTCCTGACTTTC.

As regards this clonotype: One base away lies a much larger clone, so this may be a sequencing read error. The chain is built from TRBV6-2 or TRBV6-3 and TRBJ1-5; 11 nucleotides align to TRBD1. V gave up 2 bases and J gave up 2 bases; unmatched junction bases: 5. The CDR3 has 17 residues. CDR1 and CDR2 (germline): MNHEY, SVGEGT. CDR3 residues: CASSYTGQGVGNQPQHF. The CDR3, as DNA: TGTGCCAGCAGTTACACGGGACAGGGGGTGGGCAATCAGCCCCAGCATTTT.

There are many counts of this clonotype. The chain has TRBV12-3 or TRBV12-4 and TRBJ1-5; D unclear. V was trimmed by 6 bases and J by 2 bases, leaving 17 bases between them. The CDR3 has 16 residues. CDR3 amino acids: CASSQEESWGNQPQHF. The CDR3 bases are TGTGCCAGCAGCCAAGAGGAGAGCTGGGGCAATCAGCCCCAGCATTTT.

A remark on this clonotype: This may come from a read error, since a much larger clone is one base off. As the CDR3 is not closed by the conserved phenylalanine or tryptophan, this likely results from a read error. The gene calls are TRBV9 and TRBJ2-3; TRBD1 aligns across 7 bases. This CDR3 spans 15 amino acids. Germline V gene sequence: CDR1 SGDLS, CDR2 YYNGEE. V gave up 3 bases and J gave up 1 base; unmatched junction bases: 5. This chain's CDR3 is CASSETGYGTDTQYL. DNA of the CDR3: TGTGCCAGCAGCGAGACAGGGTACGGCACAGATACGCAGTATCTT.

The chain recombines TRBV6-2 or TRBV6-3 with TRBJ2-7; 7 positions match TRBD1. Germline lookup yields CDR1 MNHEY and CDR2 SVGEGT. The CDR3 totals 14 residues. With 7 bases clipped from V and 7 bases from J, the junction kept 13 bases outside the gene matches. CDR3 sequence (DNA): TGTGCCAGCACCAAGGGCAGGGGGATATGGGAGCAGTACTTC. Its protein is CASTKGRGIWEQYF.

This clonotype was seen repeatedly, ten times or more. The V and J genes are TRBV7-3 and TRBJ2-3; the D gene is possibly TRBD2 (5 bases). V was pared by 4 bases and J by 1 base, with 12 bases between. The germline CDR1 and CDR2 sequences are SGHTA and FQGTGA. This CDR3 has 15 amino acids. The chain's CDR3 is CASSSTGLGTDTQYF. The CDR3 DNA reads TGTGCCAGCAGCTCCACGGGGTTAGGCACAGATACGCAGTATTTT.

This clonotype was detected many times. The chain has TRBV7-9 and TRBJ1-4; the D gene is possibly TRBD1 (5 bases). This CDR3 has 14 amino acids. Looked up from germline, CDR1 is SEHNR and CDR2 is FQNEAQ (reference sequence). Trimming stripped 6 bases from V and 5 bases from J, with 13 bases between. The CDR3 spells CASRRGPGNEKLFF. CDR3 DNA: TGTGCCAGCAGAAGGGGTCCCGGGAATGAAAAACTGTTTTTT.

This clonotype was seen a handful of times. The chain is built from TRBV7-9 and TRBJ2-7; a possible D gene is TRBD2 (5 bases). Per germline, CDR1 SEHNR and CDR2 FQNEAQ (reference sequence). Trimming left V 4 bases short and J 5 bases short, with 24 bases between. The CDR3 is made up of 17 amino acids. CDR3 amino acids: CASSSDISFGNLDEQYF. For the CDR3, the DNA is TGTGCCAGCAGCTCGGATATTAGTTTCGGGAACCTAGACGAGCAGTACTTC.

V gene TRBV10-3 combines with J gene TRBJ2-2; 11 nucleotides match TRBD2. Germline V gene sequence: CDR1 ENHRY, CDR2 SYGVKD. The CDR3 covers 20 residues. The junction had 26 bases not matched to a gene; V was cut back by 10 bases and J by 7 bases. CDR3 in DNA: TGTGCCACGGCCCAGATTCCGGGACTAGCGGAACAATCACCCGGCGGGGAGCTGTTTTTT. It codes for CATAQIPGLAEQSPGGELFF.

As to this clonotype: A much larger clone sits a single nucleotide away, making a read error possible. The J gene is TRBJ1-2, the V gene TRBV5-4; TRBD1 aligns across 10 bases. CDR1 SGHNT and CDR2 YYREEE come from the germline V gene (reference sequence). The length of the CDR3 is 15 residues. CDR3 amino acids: CAGRREDRGIEGYTF. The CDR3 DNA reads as TGTGCCGGCAGGCGGGAGGACAGGGGGATTGAAGGCTACACCTTC.

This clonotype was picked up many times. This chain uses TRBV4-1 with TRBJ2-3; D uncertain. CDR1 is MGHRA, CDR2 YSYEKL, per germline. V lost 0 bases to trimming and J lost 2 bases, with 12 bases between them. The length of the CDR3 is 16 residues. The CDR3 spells CASSQDFLEATDTQYF. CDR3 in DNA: TGCGCCAGCAGCCAAGATTTCCTAGAGGCCACAGATACGCAGTATTTT.

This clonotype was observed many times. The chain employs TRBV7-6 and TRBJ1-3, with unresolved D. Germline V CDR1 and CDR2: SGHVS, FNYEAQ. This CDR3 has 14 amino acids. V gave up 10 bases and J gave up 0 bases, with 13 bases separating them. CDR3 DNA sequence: TGTGCCACCTCTCCGGCAGTCTCTGGAAACACCATATATTTT. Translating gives CATSPAVSGNTIYF.

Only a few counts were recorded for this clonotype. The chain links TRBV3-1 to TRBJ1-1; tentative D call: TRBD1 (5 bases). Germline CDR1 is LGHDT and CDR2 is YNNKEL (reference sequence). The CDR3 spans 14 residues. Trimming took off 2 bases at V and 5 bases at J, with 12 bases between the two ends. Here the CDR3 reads CASSQQGGRTEAFF. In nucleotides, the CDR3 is TGTGCCAGCAGCCAACAGGGAGGGCGGACTGAAGCTTTCTTT.

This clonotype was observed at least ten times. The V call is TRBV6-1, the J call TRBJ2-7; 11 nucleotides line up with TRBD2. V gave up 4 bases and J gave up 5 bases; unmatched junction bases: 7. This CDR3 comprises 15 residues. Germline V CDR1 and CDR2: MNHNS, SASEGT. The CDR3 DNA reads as TGTGCCAGCAGTGGACCGACTAGCGGGGTCAACGAGCAGTACTTC. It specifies CASSGPTSGVNEQYF.

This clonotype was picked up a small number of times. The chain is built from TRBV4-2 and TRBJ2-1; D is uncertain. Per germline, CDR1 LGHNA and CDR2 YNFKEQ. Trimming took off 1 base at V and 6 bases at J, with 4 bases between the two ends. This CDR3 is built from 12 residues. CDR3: CASSQASNEQFF. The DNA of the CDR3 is TGTGCCAGCAGCCAAGCTAGCAATGAGCAGTTCTTC.